These T cell receptor beta chains were read from a single sample in a study of technical replicates of blood from several donors. Measured with immunoSEQ multiplex PCR; TCRdb has only the in-frame clones, and not every one. Of approximately 97,000 clones listed, 90% to 95% are singletons. Sequenced input: T cells isolated from PBMCs. The receptors shown here come from a human donor in good health. Both conserved end residues are part of each CDR3. Fields, in order: D gene, V gene, clone size, J gene, CDR3 protein, CDR3 DNA. D genes are given only for firm matches. Not every row has a clone size; where given, it reads once, few, many or a size class.

D: .; V: TRBV6-5; size: .; J: TRBJ2-5; CDR3: CASSYGGIQETQYF; DNA: TGTGCCAGCAGTTATGGGGGGATCCAAGAGACCCAGTACTTC
D: .; V: TRBV4-1; size: .; J: TRBJ2-7; CDR3: CASSQGGFWGPQNEQYF; DNA: TGCGCCAGCAGCCAAGGGGGATTCTGGGGGCCCCAGAACGAGCAGTACTTC
D: .; V: TRBV27; size: .; J: TRBJ1-1; CDR3: CASSYNRVNTEAFF; DNA: TGTGCCAGCAGTTATAACAGGGTGAACACTGAAGCTTTCTTT
D: .; V: TRBV9; size: .; J: TRBJ2-3; CDR3: CASSKSTDTQYF; DNA: TGTGCCAGCAGTAAAAGCACAGATACGCAGTATTTT
D: .; V: TRBV9; size: .; J: TRBJ2-7; CDR3: CASSVGRTGESSYEQYF; DNA: TGTGCCAGCAGCGTAGGAAGGACTGGCGAGAGCTCCTACGAGCAGTACTTC
D: TRBD1; V: TRBV4-1; size: once; J: TRBJ1-2; CDR3: CASSQGTGDSYYGYTF; DNA: TGCGCCAGCAGCCAAGGGACAGGGGATTCCTACTATGGCTACACCTTC
D: TRBD2; V: TRBV27; size: .; J: TRBJ2-3; CDR3: CASSTDAGDTDTQYF; DNA: TGTGCCAGCAGTACGGACGCGGGAGACACAGATACGCAGTATTTT
D: .; V: TRBV4-1; size: .; J: TRBJ1-5; CDR3: CASSQDATGVNQPQHF; DNA: TGCGCCAGCAGCCAAGATGCTACAGGAGTAAATCAGCCCCAGCATTTT
D: .; V: TRBV9; size: few; J: TRBJ2-2; CDR3: CASSVESGLNTGELFF; DNA: TGTGCCAGCAGCGTAGAAAGCGGATTGAACACCGGGGAGCTGTTTTTT
D: .; V: TRBV7-9; size: .; J: TRBJ1-1; CDR3: CASSVQGRAFF; DNA: TGTGCCAGCAGCGTGCAGGGTAGAGCTTTCTTT
D: .; V: TRBV25-1; size: .; J: TRBJ1-1; CDR3: CASMVAGLNTEAFF; DNA: TGTGCCAGCATGGTTGCAGGCCTGAACACTGAAGCTTTCTTT
D: .; V: TRBV2; size: few; J: TRBJ1-2; CDR3: CASSEDSVYGYTF; DNA: TGTGCCAGCAGTGAGGACAGTGTCTATGGCTACACCTTC
D: .; V: TRBV9; size: .; J: TRBJ1-2; CDR3: CASSLQGGNYGYTF; DNA: TGTGCCAGCAGCCTTCAGGGAGGCAACTATGGCTACACCTTC
D: TRBD1; V: TRBV5-1; size: .; J: TRBJ2-3; CDR3: CASSLTGQFTDTQYF; DNA: TGCGCCAGCAGCCTTACGGGACAGTTCACAGATACGCAGTATTTT
D: TRBD2; V: TRBV11-2; size: .; J: TRBJ2-1; CDR3: CASSSFLAGGVDEQFF; DNA: TGTGCCAGCAGCTCCTTTCTAGCGGGAGGCGTCGATGAGCAGTTCTTC
D: TRBD1; V: TRBV7-2; size: .; J: TRBJ1-1; CDR3: CASSLRTGENTEAFF; DNA: TGTGCCAGCAGCTTAAGGACAGGGGAAAACACTGAAGCTTTCTTT
D: .; V: TRBV6-1; size: .; J: TRBJ1-5; CDR3: CASSEWGGGNQPQHF; DNA: TGTGCCAGCAGTGAGTGGGGGGGCGGCAATCAGCCCCAGCATTTT
D: .; V: TRBV30; size: .; J: TRBJ1-2; CDR3: CAWSVQVFNYGYTF; DNA: TGTGCCTGGAGTGTACAGGTTTTCAACTATGGCTACACCTTC
D: TRBD2; V: TRBV14; size: .; J: TRBJ2-1; CDR3: CASSLKPRTSGDNEQFF; DNA: TGTGCCAGCAGCCTCAAACCCCGGACTAGCGGTGACAATGAGCAGTTCTTC
D: .; V: TRBV28; size: .; J: TRBJ2-1; CDR3: CASSLFDSRNEQFF; DNA: TGTGCCAGCAGTTTATTCGACAGTAGGAATGAGCAGTTCTTC
D: .; V: TRBV6-1; size: .; J: TRBJ1-2; CDR3: CASTGGNYGYTF; DNA: TGTGCCAGCACCGGCGGGAACTATGGCTACACCTTC
D: TRBD1; V: TRBV18; size: .; J: TRBJ2-1; CDR3: CASSRTRDRGLNEQFF; DNA: TGTGCCAGCTCTCGCACGCGGGACAGGGGGCTCAATGAGCAGTTCTTC
D: TRBD2; V: TRBV5-1; size: .; J: TRBJ2-2; CDR3: CASSSSGRDTGELFF; DNA: TGCGCCAGCAGCTCGAGCGGGAGGGACACCGGGGAGCTGTTTTTT
D: .; V: TRBV7-3; size: once; J: TRBJ2-3; CDR3: CASSLGGSGDTQYF; DNA: TGTGCCAGCAGCTTAGGGGGCTCCGGAGATACGCAGTATTTT
D: .; V: TRBV10-1; size: .; J: TRBJ2-2; CDR3: CASSVITGELFF; DNA: TGCGCCAGCAGTGTAATCACCGGGGAGCTGTTTTTT
D: .; V: TRBV30; size: .; J: TRBJ1-1; CDR3: CAWSVGGGGTEAFF; DNA: TGTGCCTGGAGTGTAGGCGGGGGAGGCACTGAAGCTTTCTTT
D: .; V: TRBV7-3; size: .; J: TRBJ2-2; CDR3: CASSLKLFGELFF; DNA: TGTGCCAGCAGCTTAAAACTTTTCGGGGAGCTGTTTTTT
D: .; V: TRBV9; size: .; J: TRBJ2-2; CDR3: CASATGNTGELFF; DNA: TGTGCCAGCGCGACAGGGAACACCGGGGAGCTGTTTTTT
D: TRBD1; V: TRBV19; size: once; J: TRBJ1-1; CDR3: CASKGLGTGHRDTEAFF; DNA: TGTGCCAGTAAAGGTCTAGGGACAGGGCATCGAGACACTGAAGCTTTCTTT
D: .; V: TRBV7-2; size: .; J: TRBJ2-5; CDR3: CASSSQGQDGETQYF; DNA: TGTGCCAGCAGCTCACAGGGACAAGATGGAGAGACCCAGTACTTC
D: .; V: TRBV29-1; size: .; J: TRBJ1-4; CDR3: CSVDFNTGVEKLFF; DNA: TGCAGCGTTGACTTCAATACAGGAGTAGAAAAACTGTTTTTT
D: .; V: TRBV15; size: .; J: TRBJ2-5; CDR3: CATSRVKQETQYF; DNA: TGTGCCACCAGCAGAGTAAAACAAGAGACCCAGTACTTC
D: .; V: TRBV5-4; size: once; J: TRBJ2-5; CDR3: CASSWGFRAGEKETQYF; DNA: TGTGCCAGCAGCTGGGGATTCCGTGCGGGCGAGAAAGAGACCCAGTACTTC
D: TRBD2; V: TRBV29-1; size: .; J: TRBJ2-3; CDR3: CSVDVGRSDTQYF; DNA: TGCAGCGTTGATGTCGGGAGGTCAGATACGCAGTATTTT
D: TRBD1; V: TRBV6-5; size: .; J: TRBJ1-5; CDR3: CASSSTGTGPSKPQHF; DNA: TGTGCCAGCAGTTCAACTGGGACAGGCCCTTCGAAGCCCCAGCATTTT
D: .; V: TRBV29-1; size: .; J: TRBJ2-2; CDR3: CSAAPGLSDTGELFF; DNA: TGCAGCGCCGCACCGGGACTGAGCGACACCGGGGAGCTGTTTTTT
D: .; V: TRBV5-1; size: .; J: TRBJ2-1; CDR3: CASSLGGVSYNEQFF; DNA: TGCGCCAGCAGCTTAGGGGGAGTTTCCTACAATGAGCAGTTCTTC
D: .; V: TRBV27; size: .; J: TRBJ2-4; CDR3: CASSPIEGVAKNIQYF; DNA: TGTGCCAGCAGTCCTATCGAGGGGGTAGCCAAAAACATTCAGTACTTC
D: TRBD1; V: TRBV5-1; size: .; J: TRBJ2-2; CDR3: CASSSPGQGGHPGELFF; DNA: TGCGCCAGCAGCTCGCCGGGACAGGGTGGTCATCCCGGGGAGCTGTTTTTT
D: .; V: TRBV27; size: .; J: TRBJ2-7; CDR3: CASGIGDRSYEQYF; DNA: TGTGCCAGCGGGATAGGAGACAGGAGCTACGAGCAGTACTTC
D: .; V: TRBV11-3; size: once; J: TRBJ2-7; CDR3: CASSGDWDYEQYF; DNA: TGTGCCAGCAGCGGGGACTGGGATTACGAGCAGTACTTC
D: .; V: TRBV19; size: .; J: TRBJ1-5; CDR3: CASRTHGTVNQPQHF; DNA: TGTGCCAGTCGCACACACGGGACTGTGAATCAGCCCCAGCATTTT
D: TRBD2; V: TRBV6-6; size: .; J: TRBJ2-7; CDR3: CASRNGRERDEQYF; DNA: TGTGCCAGCAGAAACGGGCGGGAGCGGGACGAGCAGTACTTC
D: .; V: TRBV5-8; size: .; J: TRBJ1-5; CDR3: CASSLTGQPQHF; DNA: TGTGCCAGCAGCTTGACTGGTCAGCCCCAGCATTTT
D: .; V: TRBV7-6; size: .; J: TRBJ2-5; CDR3: CASSFGQHYETQYF; DNA: TGTGCCAGCAGCTTTGGACAGCACTACGAGACCCAGTACTTC